The sample holds a few counts of the clone carrying this TCR beta chain. Its antigen is unidentified. Reverse transcription of extracted RNA yielded cDNA, which provided the sequencing template. Clones were read by immunoSEQ multiplex PCR, and TCRdb kept only the in-frame ones, dropping some. This sample has a few hundred thousand clones, with roughly two fifths found just once. The data belong to a study of CD8+ T cells in alopecia areata. Study-level background: Severity of treated patients was scored by affected scalp percentage. Whole-study results and caveats: Elevated clonality characterized lesional scalp relative to normal scalp, particularly in alopecia totalis/universalis.

Treatment denoted: oral pan-JAK inhibitor, 5-10 mg twice daily. CDR1 is SGHVS and CDR2 is FQNEAQ in the germline V gene. This CDR3 has 14 amino acids. V was clipped by 2 bases and J by 3 bases, with 8 bases between them. This receptor was obtained from a human donor with alopecia areata. The starting material was CD4+ T cells sorted from blood, obtained around week 31, from a patient treated with tofacitinib. V and J are TRBV7-8 and TRBJ2-1, with a possible D match to TRBD1 (6 bases). CDR3 protein: CASSLQQGYNEQFF. The DNA for the CDR3 is TGTGCCAGCAGCTTACAACAGGGCTACAATGAGCAGTTCTTC.